The entry below gives a single T cell receptor (beta chain) sequence along with its context. What it binds is unknown. Researchers ran immunoSEQ v3.0 at survey level. Sequencing was directed toward about 40,000-55,000 T-cell genomes in each sample. TCRdb's table, derived via immunoSEQ multiplex PCR, lists solely in-frame clones and lacks some. Of 20,000 to 25,000 clones listed, 80% to 95% are singletons. The V and J ends lost 4 bases and 7 bases respectively, with 17 bases between them. Germline lookup yields CDR1 SNHLY and CDR2 FYNNEI. This CDR3 spans 15 amino acids. One or more pre-ART and two or more post-ART PBMC samples were available from each donor. Every specimen provided about 0.9-11 million cryopreserved PBMC before DNA extraction took place. This sample stems from a study of long-term antiretroviral therapy in people with HIV. General study findings and limits: Specimens of blood were obtained during about 2004 to 2018, possibly under older ART regimens.

Sample: unsorted PBMCs, taken 4.4 years after starting antiretroviral therapy. V gene TRBV2 combines with J gene TRBJ1-3; D gene unclear. The sequence derives from a woman between 50 and 59 years old with HIV. CDR3 coding DNA: TGTGCCAGCAGTGGGATAAGGAACTCGGGGAACACCATATATTTT. Protein sequence: CASSGIRNSGNTIYF.